This T cell receptor (beta chain) is drawn from a study of glioma-infiltrating T cells. Study-wide findings and caveats: Gliomas, especially low-grade, showed above-expected tissue-blood divergence; non-neoplastic patients showed below. Very few CDR3 sequences were shared between tissue and blood.

A few counts support this clonotype. Its antigen is unknown. TCR alpha and beta CDR3 regions were amplified from RNA using iRepertoire nested multiplex PCR. One-step reverse transcription and amplification started from about 100-400 ng of tissue mRNA or PBMC total RNA. TCRdb re-called the multiplex PCR reads with MiXCR, one entry per CDR3 protein. The sample lists about 130,000 distinct CDR3 sequences; 24% were seen once. Germline CDR1 is SGHTA and CDR2 is FQGNSA. V dropped 5 bases and J dropped 5 bases, with 18 bases sitting between them. The CDR3 loop spans 15 amino acids. The sequencing input was glioma tissue, nonneoplastic brain tissue, or PBMCs (not recorded which). The TCR was taken from a human donor with low-grade glioma or glioblastoma, undergoing nonglioma brain surgery, or in good health (not recorded which). The chain couples TRBV7-2 to TRBJ2-5; D might be TRBD2 (5 bases). Written as DNA, the CDR3 is TGTGCCAGCAGCCAAGCTCTAAGCCCGGGGGAGACCCAGTACTTC. The encoded protein is CASSQALSPGETQYF.